This TCR beta chain comes out of a study of response to subunit inactivated influenza vaccine. Using its own MiXCR run on the RT-PCR reads, TCRdb lists one record per CDR3 protein. This table holds more than 150,000 distinct CDR3 sequences, 7.5% to 10% found once. The CDR3 runs to 17 residues. Germline CDR1 and CDR2: KGHSH and LQKENI. V lost 2 bases and J lost 3, with 20 bases in between. This sequence originates from a man aged 45-65 years who received an inactivated influenza vaccine. The specimen comprised non-naive T cells sorted from PBMCs, sampled on the day of vaccination. The rearrangement uses TRBV18 and TRBJ2-7; D not resolved. The CDR3 loop reads CASSPATERVFLYEQYF. The DNA of the CDR3 is TGTGCCAGCTCACCAGCAACGGAAAGGGTTTTTCTCTACGAGCAGTACTTC.